One and the same sample provided the 24 T cell receptor beta chains below, sequenced in a study of blood T cell repertoires in COVID-19. Produced via immunoSEQ multiplex PCR; TCRdb's table is partial and in-frame only. The table records 50,000 or so clones, 90% to 95% of them present only once. Sample: peripheral blood. Receptor source: a woman aged 80 or over with acute or convalescent COVID-19.

The chain couples TRBV7-8 to TRBJ2-5, with 8 bases matching TRBD2. With V trimmed by 7 bases and J by 5 bases, 0 bases remained unmatched. CDR3 length: 11 amino acids. Germline CDR1 and CDR2: SGHVS and FQNEAQ. DNA for the CDR3: TGTGCCAGCACGGGGGGGGAGACCCAGTACTTC. Protein sequence: CASTGGETQYF.

This sequence joins TRBV9 and TRBJ2-3; 8 nucleotides agree with TRBD2. V was clipped by 6 bases and J by 1 base; unmatched bases: 4. The germline gives CDR1 SGDLS, CDR2 YYNGEE. The CDR3 contains 14 residues. The CDR3 region has the DNA TGTGCCAGCACCGAGACTAGCGGCACAGATACGCAGTATTTT. Protein product: CASTETSGTDTQYF.

The rearrangement uses TRBV6-5 and TRBJ2-3, with D hard to call. Trimming removed 6 bases from V and 5 bases from J, with 12 bases in between. Germline CDR1 is MNHEY and CDR2 is SVGAGI. The CDR3 sequence is 13 residues long. The CDR3 DNA reads as TGTGCCAGCAGGACCGGGTCGATAGATACGCAGTATTTT. Its protein product is CASRTGSIDTQYF.

This clone was recorded once. The chain couples TRBV10-3 to TRBJ1-1, with TRBD1 matching 8 bases. The CDR3 covers 14 residues. After removal of 4 bases from V and 5 bases from J, the junction contained 6 bases not matched to a gene. Germline V gene data show CDR1 as ENHRY and CDR2 as SYGVKD. The CDR3 sequence is CAISGNRGGTEAFF. As DNA, the CDR3 is TGTGCCATCAGTGGAAACAGGGGGGGTACTGAAGCTTTCTTT.

The chain recombines TRBV24-1 with TRBJ1-4, with 7 bases fitting TRBD1. The ends lost 3 bases at V and 8 bases at J; junction bases unmatched: 11. CDR3 length: 16 amino acids. Germline CDR1 and CDR2: KGHDR and SFDVKD. CDR3 in DNA: TGTGCCACCAGTGATGACGGGACAGCCCCCCAGGAAAAACTGTTTTTT. It specifies CATSDDGTAPQEKLFF.

The genes are TRBV7-2 and TRBJ1-1; D is possibly TRBD1 (5 bases). CDR3 length: 13 residues. Trimming removed 6 bases at V and 1 base at J, with 9 bases between. CDR1 is SGHTA and CDR2 is FQGNSA in the germline V gene. CDR3 coding DNA: TGTGCCAGCAGTCAACAGGAGAACACTGAAGCTTTCTTT. Protein product: CASSQQENTEAFF.

The chain links TRBV6-4 to TRBJ1-2; 8 nucleotides agree with TRBD1. Germline loops: CDR1 MRHNA, CDR2 SNTAGT. Trimming took 2 bases from V and 8 from J; bases not matched to a gene: 7. CDR3 length equals 14 residues. The CDR3 loop reads CASSDGTGIRGYTF. As DNA, the CDR3 is TGTGCCAGCAGTGACGGGACAGGCATCCGGGGCTACACCTTC.

This chain links TRBV7-3 with TRBJ1-1; D perhaps matches TRBD1 (6 bases). The V end lost 4 bases, the J end lost 4 bases, and 13 bases lay between the germline ends. The CDR3 is made up of 14 amino acids. CDR1 and CDR2 (germline): SGHTA, FQGTGA. The CDR3 sequence: CASSSQDSRTEAFF. CDR3 sequence (DNA): TGTGCCAGCAGCTCCCAGGACAGTCGCACTGAAGCTTTCTTT. The full variable domain, its missing parts supplied by reference TRBV7-3 and TRBJ1-1, is GAGVSQTPSNKVTEKGKYVELRCDPISGHTALYWYRQSLGQGPEFLIYFQGTGAADDSGLPNDRFFAVRPEGSVSTLKIQRTERGDSAVYLCASSSQDSRTEAFFGQGTRLTVV.

CDR3 protein: CASSLPSGSGSYEQYF. The DNA for the CDR3 is TGCGCCAGCAGCCTGCCTAGCGGGAGCGGGTCCTACGAGCAGTACTTC. The chain joins TRBV5-1 to TRBJ2-7; the match to TRBD2 covers 10 bases. Germline loops: CDR1 SGHRS, CDR2 YFSETQ. This CDR3 is 16 amino acids long. J was trimmed by 1 base and V by 4 bases; bases with no gene match: 8.

The V and J genes are TRBV19 and TRBJ1-4; D is unclear. Trimming cost V 3 bases and J 5 bases, with 10 bases left between them. Germline assignment: CDR1 LNHDA and CDR2 SQIVND (reference sequence). The CDR3 is 14 residues long. The CDR3 spells CASSISGSNEKLFF. The CDR3 DNA is TGTGCCAGTAGTATCAGCGGATCGAATGAAAAACTGTTTTTT. Supplemented by reference TRBV19 and TRBJ1-4, the full variable domain reads DGGITQSPKYLFRKEGQNVTLSCEQNLNHDAMYWYRQDPGQGLRLIYYSQIVNDFQKGDIAEGYSVSREKKESFPLTVTSAQKNPTAFYLCASSISGSNEKLFFGSGTQLSVL.

The sample holds a few counts of this clone. V gene TRBV7-8 combines with J gene TRBJ1-1; D remains ambiguous. V gave up 3 bases and J gave up 2 bases, with 10 bases separating them. The CDR3 has 14 amino acids. The germline V gene has CDR1 SGHVS and CDR2 FQNEAQ. The CDR3 DNA is TGTGCCAGCAGCTTTGTCCAGTCCAACACTGAAGCTTTCTTT. It encodes CASSFVQSNTEAFF.

CDR3 region: CASSSPGLAPYEQYF. The CDR3 DNA sequence: TGTGCCAGCAGTTCTCCAGGACTAGCCCCCTACGAGCAGTACTTC. This chain joins TRBV6-5 and TRBJ2-7, with 8 nucleotides matching TRBD2. V was clipped by 4 bases and J by 2 bases; unmatched bases: 7. This CDR3 has 15 residues. The V gene's germline CDR1 is MNHEY and CDR2 SVGAGI.

The V and J genes are TRBV21-1 and TRBJ2-3; the D call in the table, TRBD2, was not verified against the DNA. TRBV21-1 is classified as a pseudogene. The CDR3 is 16 amino acids. Here the CDR3 reads CASSNFSGRASDTQYF. The CDR3 region has the DNA TGTGCCAGCAGTAATTTTAGCGGGAGGGCCTCGGATACGCAGTATTTT.

The chain links TRBV19 to TRBJ2-3, with D possibly matching TRBD2 (6 bases). Germline values: CDR1 LNHDA, CDR2 SQIVND (reference sequence). CDR3 length equals 14 residues. V was clipped by 4 bases and J by 2 bases, with 10 bases between them. The CDR3 DNA follows: TGTGCCAGTAGTAATAGCGGCTACACAGATACGCAGTATTTT. This encodes CASSNSGYTDTQYF.

V gene TRBV5-1 combines with J gene TRBJ2-1; perhaps TRBD1 as D (6 bases). Trimming left V 4 bases short and J 1 base short, with 9 bases between. The germline V gene has CDR1 SGHRS and CDR2 YFSETQ. The CDR3 is 14 amino acids. The CDR3 sequence is CASSRRGSYNEQFF. Here the CDR3 DNA reads TGCGCCAGCAGCCGCAGGGGATCCTACAATGAGCAGTTCTTC.

V gene TRBV19 combines with J gene TRBJ2-1; 9 bases line up with TRBD1. Germline loops: CDR1 LNHDA, CDR2 SQIVND (reference sequence). The CDR3 has 16 residues. Trimming took 6 bases from V and 9 from J; bases not matched to a gene: 15. The CDR3, as DNA: TGTGCCAGTAGGCCCCAGGGGGACAGGGTCTCGAGTGAGCAGTTCTTC. Translating gives CASRPQGDRVSSEQFF.

The chain links TRBV7-9 to TRBJ2-2, with TRBD2 matching over 10 bases. The CDR3 has 17 amino acids. CDR1 and CDR2 (germline): SEHNR, FQNEAQ (reference sequence). The V segment lost 2 bases and the J segment 7 bases; nucleotides outside the gene matches: 10. The CDR3 bases are TGTGCCAGCAGCTTAACTCGAGCGGGAGGGCCGAACGGGGAGCTGTTTTTT. Encoded protein: CASSLTRAGGPNGELFF.

The CDR3, as DNA: TGTGCCAGCAGTCGGACAGCTAACTATGGCTACACCTTC. This encodes CASSRTANYGYTF. The rearrangement joins TRBV6-2 or TRBV6-3 to TRBJ1-2; a possible D gene is TRBD1 (6 bases). CDR3 length: 13 residues. The V gene's germline CDR1 is MNHEY and CDR2 SVGEGT. Trimming took off 5 bases at V and 0 bases at J, with 7 bases between the two ends.

V usage is TRBV4-2 and J usage is TRBJ2-1, with 12 bases aligning to TRBD2. The V gene's germline CDR1 is LGHNA and CDR2 YNFKEQ. After removal of 3 bases from V and 8 bases from J, the junction contained 8 bases not matched to a gene. This CDR3 has 16 residues. The CDR3 DNA reads as TGTGCCAGCAGCCAGAACCTAGCGGGAGGGGGAGATGAGCAGTTCTTC. The encoded protein is CASSQNLAGGGDEQFF.

The chain couples TRBV5-1 to TRBJ2-5; TRBD2 matches at 11 bases. Germline CDR1 SGHRS, CDR2 YFSETQ. V shed 7 bases and J 4 bases; nucleotides not matched to a gene: 21. The CDR3 is 19 residues long. CDR3 protein: CASSSRVTSGKVGRETQYF. In DNA form, the CDR3 reads TGCGCCAGCTCCTCACGGGTGACTAGCGGGAAGGTGGGGAGAGAGACCCAGTACTTC.

J is TRBJ2-7 and V is TRBV30; D is unresolved. Trimming pared 2 bases from V and 4 bases from J, leaving 6 bases between. Germline assignment: CDR1 GTSNPN and CDR2 SVGIG (reference sequence). This CDR3 is 11 amino acids long. CDR3 DNA: TGTGCCTGGAGTCGTCTTTACGAGCAGTACTTC. Protein: CAWSRLYEQYF.

J is TRBJ2-7 and V is TRBV19; 8 bases match TRBD1. V trimming: 0 bases; J trimming: 3 bases; junction bases outside the gene matches: 7. This CDR3 has 16 residues. Looked up from germline, CDR1 is LNHDA and CDR2 is SQIVND (reference sequence). The CDR3: CASSIDSGGFGYEQYF. Written as DNA, the CDR3 is TGTGCCAGTAGTATAGATTCAGGGGGCTTCGGCTACGAGCAGTACTTC.

The chain uses TRBV6-5 and TRBJ2-5; a possible D gene is TRBD1 (6 bases). The V and J ends lost 7 bases and 5 bases respectively, with 17 bases between them. The CDR3 extends over 14 amino acids. The germline V gene encodes CDR1 MNHEY and CDR2 SVGAGI. The CDR3 DNA reads as TGTGCCAGCAATAAACAACAGGGATGGGAGACCCAGTACTTC. Translation gives CASNKQQGWETQYF.

This chain links TRBV4-3 with TRBJ2-3; TRBD2 might be the D (6 bases). Germline lookup yields CDR1 LGHNA and CDR2 YSLEER. This CDR3 comprises 18 residues. Between the trimmed V and J ends, which lost 0 bases and 0 bases, there was a span of 16 bases. The CDR3, as DNA: TGCGCCAGCAGCCAAGATAGGTCTCCGGCGGGAAGCACAGATACGCAGTATTTT. Its translation: CASSQDRSPAGSTDTQYF.